Described below is a single T cell receptor beta chain sequence and its context. The antigen is not known. The entry originates in a study of graft-versus-host responses after intestinal transplantation. CDR3 size: 16 residues. Trimming cost V 4 bases and J 0 bases; bases outside gene matches: 5. In germline, CDR1 is SGHRS, CDR2 YFSETQ. Sequenced by immunoSEQ multiplex PCR; TCRdb stores in-frame clones only, minus some. Among some 120,000 clones, 85% to 95% were seen once, and the ten largest hold 0.23%. Specimen: unstimulated CD4+ T cells sorted from spleen or lymph node cells, collected before transplant. This clonotype was sampled from a human donor who was the organ donor for an intestinal transplant. The rearrangement uses TRBV5-1 and TRBJ2-3, with 10 bases fitting TRBD2. The CDR3, as DNA: TGCGCCAGCAGCCCACCACTAGCGGGAAGCACAGATACGCAGTATTTT. It encodes CASSPPLAGSTDTQYF.